A selection of T cell receptor beta chains follows, all from one sample in a study of human T cells and chemical hapten exposure. TCRdb passed the RACE reads through MiXCR, listing each CDR3 protein once. Here the sample spans roughly 380,000 distinct CDR3 sequences, 4.8% being singletons. Here the sequenced sample was whole blood, taken in connection with sensitization to the hapten diphenylcyclopropenone (DPC). These TCRs come from a woman aged 45-60 years with alopecia areata. Some clones in this sample may be carry-over from other donors' samples. CDR3s include the opening cysteine and the closing phenylalanine or tryptophan. The D gene is left open where the match is weak. Expanded clones are given a class, and other clones once, few, many or no size at all.

v_gene: TRBV5-1
j_gene: TRBJ2-7
d_gene: TRBD2
abundance: -
len: 15
CDR3aa: CASSSGLAVTYEQYF
CDR3nt: TGCGCCAGCAGCTCGGGACTAGCGGTAACCTACGAGCAGTACTTC

v_gene: TRBV6-6
j_gene: TRBJ1-3
d_gene: -
abundance: -
len: 13
CDR3aa: CASNIGSGNTIYF
CDR3nt: TGTGCCAGCAACATCGGATCTGGAAACACCATATATTTT

v_gene: TRBV12-3/TRBV12-4
j_gene: TRBJ1-5
d_gene: -
abundance: many
len: 14
CDR3aa: CASSSPGYNQPQHF
CDR3nt: TGTGCCAGCAGTTCACCAGGGTACAATCAGCCCCAGCATTTT

v_gene: TRBV6-2/TRBV6-3
j_gene: TRBJ2-7
d_gene: -
abundance: -
len: 13
CDR3aa: CASVDGVKNEQYF
CDR3nt: TGTGCCAGCGTCGACGGTGTGAAGAACGAGCAGTACTTC

v_gene: TRBV12-5
j_gene: TRBJ2-3
d_gene: -
abundance: many
len: 16
CDR3aa: CASGWGKGAFTDTQYF
CDR3nt: TGTGCTAGTGGTTGGGGAAAGGGAGCCTTCACAGATACGCAGTATTTT

v_gene: TRBV18
j_gene: TRBJ1-2
d_gene: -
abundance: many
len: 14
CDR3aa: CASSHGNTQYGYTF
CDR3nt: TGTGCCAGCTCCCACGGGAACACTCAATATGGCTACACCTTC

v_gene: TRBV18
j_gene: TRBJ2-2
d_gene: TRBD1
abundance: few
len: 15
CDR3aa: CASSYRGTNTGELFF
CDR3nt: TGTGCCAGCTCATACAGGGGGACGAACACCGGGGAGCTGTTTTTT

v_gene: TRBV7-8
j_gene: TRBJ2-1
d_gene: -
abundance: few
len: 15
CDR3aa: CASSPRLSVDNEQFF
CDR3nt: TGTGCCAGCAGCCCCAGACTGAGCGTGGACAATGAGCAGTTCTTC

v_gene: TRBV2
j_gene: TRBJ1-1
d_gene: TRBD1
abundance: few
len: 13
CDR3aa: CANGQGPNTEAFF
CDR3nt: TGTGCCAACGGACAGGGACCGAACACTGAAGCTTTCTTT

v_gene: TRBV3-1
j_gene: TRBJ2-5
d_gene: -
abundance: many
len: 13
CDR3aa: CASSSRGGETQYF
CDR3nt: TGTGCCAGCAGCTCTAGGGGAGGTGAGACCCAGTACTTC

v_gene: TRBV29-1
j_gene: TRBJ2-1
d_gene: TRBD2
abundance: few
len: 14
CDR3aa: CSVEPSGGAEGQFF
CDR3nt: TGCAGCGTTGAACCTAGCGGGGGGGCAGAGGGGCAGTTCTTC

v_gene: TRBV20-1
j_gene: TRBJ2-1
d_gene: TRBD2
abundance: -
len: 15
CDR3aa: CSARTGTSGYNEQFF
CDR3nt: TGCAGTGCTAGAACCGGGACTAGCGGATACAATGAGCAGTTCTTC

v_gene: TRBV7-3
j_gene: TRBJ2-7
d_gene: TRBD1
abundance: few
len: 14
CDR3aa: CALSRDRGLYEQYF
CDR3nt: TGTGCCTTATCCCGGGACAGGGGACTATACGAGCAGTACTTC

v_gene: TRBV6-1
j_gene: TRBJ2-3
d_gene: TRBD2
abundance: many
len: 16
CDR3aa: CASSESSSGKADTQYF
CDR3nt: TGTGCCAGCAGTGAAAGCTCTAGCGGTAAGGCAGATACGCAGTATTTT

v_gene: TRBV11-2
j_gene: TRBJ2-3
d_gene: -
abundance: many
len: 13
CDR3aa: CASSLDREDTQYF
CDR3nt: TGTGCCAGCAGCTTAGATCGTGAAGATACGCAGTATTTT

v_gene: TRBV27
j_gene: TRBJ1-4
d_gene: -
abundance: few
len: 15
CDR3aa: CASSLILGPNEKLFF
CDR3nt: TGTGCCAGCAGTCTAATTTTGGGACCTAATGAAAAACTGTTTTTT

v_gene: TRBV28
j_gene: TRBJ2-5
d_gene: -
abundance: many
len: 15
CDR3aa: CASRPRLGRGETQYF
CDR3nt: TGTGCCAGCAGACCACGATTAGGGAGAGGAGAGACCCAGTACTTC

v_gene: TRBV6-5
j_gene: TRBJ2-7
d_gene: -
abundance: -
len: 12
CDR3aa: CASSYSLGEQYF
CDR3nt: TGTGCCAGCAGTTACTCGTTGGGGGAGCAGTACTTC

v_gene: TRBV29-1
j_gene: TRBJ2-7
d_gene: -
abundance: few
len: 12
CDR3aa: CSVTGTGGEQYF
CDR3nt: TGCAGCGTAACCGGGACTGGAGGCGAGCAGTACTTC

v_gene: TRBV6-2/TRBV6-3
j_gene: TRBJ2-7
d_gene: -
abundance: few
len: 15
CDR3aa: CASSSLPDGSYEQYF
CDR3nt: TGTGCCAGCAGTTCCCTACCCGACGGGTCCTACGAGCAGTACTTC

v_gene: TRBV4-2
j_gene: TRBJ1-5
d_gene: -
abundance: many
len: 16
CDR3aa: CASSQEFTYSNQPQHF
CDR3nt: TGTGCCAGCAGCCAAGAGTTCACTTATAGCAATCAGCCCCAGCATTTT

v_gene: TRBV14
j_gene: TRBJ1-1
d_gene: -
abundance: many
len: 16
CDR3aa: CASSQVRPAGGTEAFF
CDR3nt: TGTGCCAGCAGCCAAGTTCGCCCCGCGGGGGGCACTGAAGCTTTCTTT

v_gene: TRBV6-2/TRBV6-3
j_gene: TRBJ1-2
d_gene: -
abundance: many
len: 16
CDR3aa: CASSFYPRDGEDGYTF
CDR3nt: TGTGCCAGCAGTTTCTACCCCCGGGACGGCGAGGATGGCTACACCTTC

v_gene: TRBV20-1
j_gene: TRBJ2-1
d_gene: -
abundance: many
len: 15
CDR3aa: CSAPRRGSSYNEQFF
CDR3nt: TGCAGTGCCCCTCGGAGGGGAAGCTCCTACAATGAGCAGTTCTTC

v_gene: TRBV27
j_gene: TRBJ2-7
d_gene: TRBD2
abundance: few
len: 14
CDR3aa: CASSFSTSGNEQYF
CDR3nt: TGTGCCAGCAGTTTCTCCACTAGCGGTAACGAGCAGTACTTC

v_gene: TRBV7-9
j_gene: TRBJ1-5
d_gene: -
abundance: many
len: 14
CDR3aa: CASSLAGDSQPQHF
CDR3nt: TGTGCCAGCAGCTTAGCCGGGGATAGTCAGCCCCAGCATTTT

v_gene: TRBV5-1
j_gene: TRBJ2-1
d_gene: -
abundance: few
len: 16
CDR3aa: CASSLVDGRVNGEQFF
CDR3nt: TGCGCCAGCAGCTTGGTAGATGGCAGGGTAAACGGTGAGCAGTTCTTC

v_gene: TRBV28
j_gene: TRBJ2-1
d_gene: -
abundance: many
len: 13
CDR3aa: CASRRLFVYEQFF
CDR3nt: TGTGCCAGCAGAAGACTTTTTGTTTATGAGCAGTTCTTC

v_gene: TRBV29-1
j_gene: TRBJ1-1
d_gene: TRBD1
abundance: many
len: 13
CDR3aa: CSVVAGGAAEAFF
CDR3nt: TGCAGCGTTGTGGCAGGGGGCGCCGCTGAAGCTTTCTTT